A single sample is the source of the 24 T cell receptor beta chains below, sequenced in a study of T cells in Graves' hyperthyroidism and ophthalmopathy. RNA transcripts yielded amplified TCR beta CDR3 regions. In the first-round RT-PCR of the TCR CDR3, the HTBI primer set was used. TCRdb re-derived calls from the multiplex PCR reads in MiXCR, one entry per CDR3 protein. Of approximately 590,000 distinct CDR3 sequences listed, about half are singletons. Source material: peripheral blood or thyroid tissue (not recorded which). Source of these receptors: a woman younger than 35 with Graves' hyperthyroidism.

Comments on this clonotype: This may come from a read error, since a much larger clone is one base off. Without the conserved terminal phenylalanine or tryptophan, this CDR3 likely stems from a read error. The rearrangement links TRBV10-3 to TRBJ1-3; D ambiguous. V gave up 6 bases and J gave up 4 bases, with 16 bases separating them. This CDR3 has 15 residues. Germline CDR1 is ENHRY and CDR2 is SYGVKD. The CDR3 DNA reads as TGTGCCATCAGCCGTCCCGAGATAGGAGGAAACACCATATATCTT. Translated: CAISRPEIGGNTIYL.

The genes are TRBV7-2 and TRBJ2-2; perhaps TRBD1 as D (6 bases). The CDR3 loop spans 13 amino acids. Germline CDR1 and CDR2: SGHTA and FQGNSA. Deletions cut 5 bases from V and 7 bases from J, with 11 bases between. The CDR3 here is CASSLGTLGELFF. The CDR3 region has the DNA TGTGCCAGCAGCCTCGGGACACTCGGGGAGCTGTTTTTT. Combining the CDR3 with reference TRBV7-2 and TRBJ2-2 gives the whole variable domain GAGVSQSPSNKVTEKGKDVELRCDPISGHTALYWYRQSLGQGLEFLIYFQGNSAPDKSGLPSDRFSAERTGGSVSTLTIQRTQQEDSAVYLCASSLGTLGELFFGEGSRLTVL.

The V call is TRBV19, the J call TRBJ2-5; D might be TRBD2 (6 bases). This CDR3 comprises 14 residues. CDR1 and CDR2 from the germline V gene are LNHDA and SQIVND (reference sequence). V lost 0 bases and J lost 8, with 13 bases in between. For the CDR3, the DNA is TGTGCCAGTAGTATAGAGGCGGGACGGTATACCCAGTACTTC. Translated: CASSIEAGRYTQYF.

V gene TRBV7-2 combines with J gene TRBJ2-7, with 7 bases aligning to TRBD2. The CDR3 has 16 residues. Germline V CDR1 and CDR2: SGHTA, FQGNSA. Unmatched junction bases numbered 17, after V lost 5 bases and J lost 7 bases. DNA for the CDR3: TGTGCCAGCAGCCCCCAGACTAGCTGGGGCCGGATGGAGCAGTACTTC. It specifies CASSPQTSWGRMEQYF.

This rearrangement joins TRBV12-5 to TRBJ2-5; D might be TRBD1 (6 bases). The V gene lost 5 bases and the J gene lost 3 bases, with 19 bases spanning the gap. This CDR3 is built from 16 residues. Germline V CDR1 and CDR2: LGHNT, FRNRAP. The DNA of the CDR3 is TGTGCTAGTGGTCCCCCCATAAGCAGGGGAGAAGAGACCCAGTACTTC. It yields the protein CASGPPISRGEETQYF.

The V gene is TRBV19, the J gene TRBJ2-7; D is perhaps TRBD2 (6 bases). CDR1 is LNHDA and CDR2 is SQIVND in the germline V gene (reference sequence). V was shortened by 3 bases and J by 7 bases, with 19 bases between the two germline ends. This CDR3 is built from 15 residues. CDR3 coding DNA: TGTGCCAGTAGTATGGACGGGAGCTCCTACAATGAGCAGTACTTC. This encodes CASSMDGSSYNEQYF.

The V and J genes are TRBV6-2 or TRBV6-3 and TRBJ2-2, with D possibly matching TRBD1 (6 bases). The V and J ends lost 6 bases and 1 base respectively, with 12 bases between them. This CDR3 is 15 amino acids long. CDR1 and CDR2 (germline): MNHEY, SVGEGT. CDR3 region: CASSKQGLNTGELFF. The CDR3 DNA reads as TGTGCCAGCAGCAAACAGGGATTGAACACCGGGGAGCTGTTTTTT.

There are a few counts of this clonotype. The chain couples TRBV20-1 to TRBJ1-1, with a possible D match to TRBD1 (6 bases). Trimming stripped 5 bases from V and 1 base from J, with 11 bases between. This CDR3 region has 13 residues. The germline V gene encodes CDR1 DFQATT and CDR2 SNEGSKA (reference sequence). The CDR3 here is CSASQGKNTEAFF. The CDR3 nucleotides are TGCAGTGCTTCACAGGGTAAGAACACTGAAGCTTTCTTT.

Ten or more counts support this clonotype. J is TRBJ1-2 and V is TRBV29-1; possible D gene TRBD1, 6 bases. Trimming removed 6 bases at V and 4 bases at J, with 15 bases between. Looked up from germline, CDR1 is SQVTM and CDR2 is ANQGSEA. This CDR3 is 13 amino acids long. The chain's CDR3 is CSVTSRGAYGYTF. CDR3 nucleotides: TGCAGCGTAACTAGCAGGGGAGCCTATGGCTACACCTTC.

The rearrangement links TRBV6-1 to TRBJ2-7, with TRBD2 identical over 8 bases. Looked up from germline, CDR1 is MNHNS and CDR2 is SASEGT. CDR3 size: 14 residues. V lost 5 bases and J lost 2; bases outside the gene matches: 5. For the CDR3, the DNA is TGTGCCAGCAGTAATAGCGGGACGACCTACGAGCAGTACTTC. Translation gives CASSNSGTTYEQYF.

This clonotype showed up just a few times. The junction differs from germline at one of its ends, possibly a read error. The chain is built from TRBV25-1 and TRBJ1-2; TRBD1 might be the D (5 bases). This CDR3 is built from 12 residues. Germline CDR1 reads MGHDK; CDR2 reads SYGVNS. CDR3 residues: CAGSTGNYGYTF. The CDR3 region has the DNA TGTGCCGGCAGCACAGGCAACTATGGCTACACCTTC.

The chain uses TRBV19 and TRBJ1-5; 8 bases agree with TRBD1. Germline assignment: CDR1 LNHDA and CDR2 SQIVND (reference sequence). This CDR3 is 16 amino acids long. Trimming took 9 bases from V and 0 from J; bases not matched to a gene: 10. The CDR3 DNA is TGTGCCAGCAGCGGGGCAGGGGGCTATAGCAATCAGCCCCAGCATTTT. Residues: CASSGAGGYSNQPQHF. Filled out from reference TRBV19 and TRBJ1-5, the complete variable domain reads DGGITQSPKYLFRKEGQNVTLSCEQNLNHDAMYWYRQDPGQGLRLIYYSQIVNDFQKGDIAEGYSVSREKKESFPLTVTSAQKNPTAFYLCASSGAGGYSNQPQHFGDGTRLSIL.

The chain combines TRBV5-1 with TRBJ2-7, with D possibly TRBD1 on 5 matching bases. The CDR3 has 13 residues. Per the germline V gene, CDR1 is SGHRS and CDR2 is YFSETQ. V was pared by 4 bases and J by 4 bases, with 12 bases between. CDR3 in amino acids: CASSRSQAYEQYF. The CDR3 DNA reads TGCGCCAGCAGCCGTTCACAGGCATACGAGCAGTACTTC. Filled out from reference TRBV5-1 and TRBJ2-7, the complete variable domain reads KAGVTQTPRYLIKTRGQQVTLSCSPISGHRSVSWYQQTPGQGLQFLFEYFSETQRNKGNFPGRFSGRQFSNSRSEMNVSTLELGDSALYLCASSRSQAYEQYFGPGTRLTVT.

This clonotype has more than one count but fewer than ten. J is TRBJ2-2 and V is TRBV11-3; D remains ambiguous. Germline-derived CDR1 and CDR2 are SGHNT and YENEEA. The CDR3 loop spans 13 amino acids. V was pared by 5 bases and J by 6 bases, with 10 bases between. The chain's CDR3 is CASSPYGAGELFF. As DNA, the CDR3 is TGTGCCAGCAGCCCCTATGGGGCCGGGGAGCTGTTTTTT.

Points on this clonotype: At one end the junction does not follow the germline gene, possibly because of a read error. This chain uses TRBV7-2 with TRBJ2-7; 13 bases line up with TRBD2. Germline CDR1 is SGHTA and CDR2 is FQGNSA. CDR3 size: 15 residues. The CDR3 DNA follows: TGCGCCAGCAGCTCCACTGGGACTAGCGGGAACGAGCAGTACTTC. This gives the protein CASSSTGTSGNEQYF.

In regard to this clonotype: The junction departs from germline at one end; a sequencing error may be responsible. J is TRBJ2-7 and V is TRBV29-1, with a possible D match to TRBD2 (6 bases). Germline V gene sequence: CDR1 SQVTM, CDR2 ANQGSEA. The CDR3 is 12 amino acids. The CDR3 DNA reads as TGCAGCGTTGAAGTTTTGGGCGGGGTGGAGGACTTC. Residues: CSVEVLGGVEDF.

Ten or more counts support this clonotype. The chain couples TRBV15 to TRBJ2-7; D unclear. CDR3 length: 11 amino acids. V was trimmed by 5 bases and J by 6 bases, leaving 8 bases between them. Germline assignment: CDR1 LNHNV and CDR2 YYDKDF (reference sequence). The CDR3, as DNA: TGTGCCACCAGCGGGCCGGGCGAGCAGTACTTC. This translates into CATSGPGEQYF.

This chain uses TRBV2 with TRBJ1-1; 8 bases are a match to TRBD1. The CDR3 sequence is 14 residues long. The germline CDR1 and CDR2 sequences are SNHLY and FYNNEI. Unmatched junction bases numbered 7, after V lost 6 bases and J lost 4 bases. The CDR3 DNA follows: TGTGCCAGCAGCGTATCCACAGGGGGCACTGAAGCTTTCTTT. It codes for CASSVSTGGTEAFF.

V is TRBV7-9 and J is TRBJ1-1; D is possibly TRBD1 (5 bases). Trimming stripped 4 bases from V and 0 bases from J, with 15 bases between. The germline gives CDR1 SEHNR, CDR2 FQNEAQ (reference sequence). The CDR3 is made up of 16 amino acids. For the CDR3, the DNA is TGTGCCAGCAGCTACCAAGCGGGACTACTGAACACTGAAGCTTTCTTT. This codes for CASSYQAGLLNTEAFF.

This clonotype was detected ten times or more. The chain joins TRBV20-1 to TRBJ1-6; D perhaps matches TRBD1 (6 bases). Per germline, CDR1 DFQATT and CDR2 SNEGSKA (reference sequence). The germline V and J ends were trimmed by 6 bases and 7 bases, with 13 bases remaining between them. CDR3 size: 13 residues. The CDR3 region is CSALTGLNSPLHF. The CDR3 nucleotides read TGCAGTGCACTAACAGGGTTGAATTCACCCCTCCACTTT.

This clonotype was detected only a few times. The chain combines TRBV6-6 with TRBJ1-2, with TRBD1 matching over 8 bases. This CDR3 has 15 residues. After removal of 4 bases from V and 2 bases from J, the junction contained 6 bases not matched to a gene. Germline V lookup: CDR1 MNHNY, CDR2 SVGAGI (reference sequence). DNA for the CDR3: TGTGCCAGCAGTTTCGGACAGGGAGGCAACTATGGCTACACCTTC. Translation: CASSFGQGGNYGYTF.

The genes are TRBV29-1 and TRBJ2-7; D is tentatively TRBD1 or TRBD2 (5 bases each). V was pared by 6 bases and J by 4 bases, with 16 bases between. This CDR3 is 13 amino acids long. From germline, CDR1 is SQVTM and CDR2 ANQGSEA. CDR3 nucleotide sequence: TGCAGCGTAGCCATGAGGGGTCGTTACGAGCAGTACTTC. Translated, it gives CSVAMRGRYEQYF.

V and J are TRBV10-3 and TRBJ2-2; a possible D gene is TRBD2 (5 bases). The CDR3 is made up of 16 amino acids. The germline V gene encodes CDR1 ENHRY and CDR2 SYGVKD. The V end lost 4 bases, the J end lost 4 bases, and 16 bases lay between the germline ends. CDR3 nucleotide sequence: TGTGCCATCAGTGGTAAAACAGTTCGGGGCACCGGGGAGCTGTTTTTT. This encodes CAISGKTVRGTGELFF.

The chain carries TRBV7-9 and TRBJ1-5, with 10 bases identical to TRBD1. CDR3 length: 17 amino acids. The J segment lost 0 bases and the V segment lost 4 bases, leaving 6 bases of the junction unmatched. Germline-derived CDR1 and CDR2 are SEHNR and FQNEAQ (reference sequence). DNA for the CDR3: TGTGCCAGCAGCTCGCTGACAGGGGGCCTTAGCAATCAGCCCCAGCATTTT. Residues: CASSSLTGGLSNQPQHF.